This passage covers 11 T cell receptor beta chains from one sample sequenced in a study of cytomegalovirus exposure and HLA in healthy donors. Using immunoSEQ multiplex PCR, the repertoire was profiled, and TCRdb retains in-frame clones only, with some absent. The sample shows 170,000 or so clones, 85% of them seen only once. The sample comprised PBMCs. The receptors here all came from a man in his late teens or twenties in good health and CMV-seropositive.

The chain couples TRBV28 to TRBJ2-7, with 14 bases identical to TRBD2. This CDR3 contains 16 residues. With V trimmed by 5 bases and J by 5 bases, 8 bases remained unmatched. Looked up from germline, CDR1 is MDHEN and CDR2 is SYDVKM. DNA for the CDR3: TGTGCCAGCAGTCCCCTTCGACTAGCGGGAGGGGACGAGCAGTACTTC. This sequence encodes CASSPLRLAGGDEQYF. Using reference TRBV28 and TRBJ2-7 for the parts outside the CDR3, the full variable domain is DVKVTQSSRYLVKRTGEKVFLECVQDMDHENMFWYRQDPGLGLRLIYFSYDVKMKEKGDIPEGYSVSREKKERFSLILESASTNQTSMYLCASSPLRLAGGDEQYFGPGTRLTVT.

The rearrangement links TRBV28 to TRBJ1-1; possibly TRBD1 for D (6 bases). V dropped 2 bases and J dropped 7 bases, with 14 bases sitting between them. Germline CDR1 and CDR2: MDHEN and SYDVKM. This CDR3 comprises 14 residues. The CDR3 reads CASSLASGVDEAFF. The CDR3 region has the DNA TGTGCCAGCAGTTTAGCGTCAGGGGTGGATGAAGCTTTCTTT.

This rearrangement joins TRBV5-1 to TRBJ2-1; 10 positions match TRBD2. The CDR3 has 15 residues. V trimming: 5 bases; J trimming: 8 bases; junction bases outside the gene matches: 10. CDR1 and CDR2 from the germline V gene are SGHRS and YFSETQ. The chain's CDR3 is CASSRAAGGPDEQFF. The CDR3 coding sequence is TGCGCCAGCAGTAGAGCAGCGGGGGGGCCAGATGAGCAGTTCTTC. Supplemented by reference TRBV5-1 and TRBJ2-1, the full variable domain reads KAGVTQTPRYLIKTRGQQVTLSCSPISGHRSVSWYQQTPGQGLQFLFEYFSETQRNKGNFPGRFSGRQFSNSRSEMNVSTLELGDSALYLCASSRAAGGPDEQFFGPGTRLTVL.

This clone was counted between two and nine times. The rearrangement uses TRBV2 and TRBJ2-5, with 11 bases matching TRBD2. The trim removed 5 bases at V and 6 bases at J, leaving 5 bases unmatched. The CDR3 length is 14 residues. Germline V gives CDR1 SNHLY, CDR2 FYNNEI. CDR3 sequence: CASSLAGGPKTQYF. The CDR3 bases are TGTGCCAGCAGTTTAGCGGGGGGGCCAAAGACCCAGTACTTC.

CDR3 coding DNA: TGTGCCAGCAGTGAAGCAGGGGGCAACTATGGCTACACCTTC. This sequence encodes CASSEAGGNYGYTF. V and J are TRBV6-1 and TRBJ1-2, with TRBD1 matching over 7 bases. CDR3 size: 14 residues. From germline, CDR1 is MNHNS and CDR2 SASEGT. V was clipped by 0 bases and J by 2 bases; unmatched bases: 0.

The genes are TRBV9 and TRBJ2-5; tentative D call: TRBD1 (7 bases). This CDR3 has 15 residues. The germline V and J ends were trimmed by 0 bases and 4 bases, with 13 bases remaining between them. CDR1 SGDLS and CDR2 YYNGEE come from the germline V gene. CDR3 nucleotide sequence: TGTGCCAGCAGCGTAGCCAGGGGGGAGAGAGAGACCCAGTACTTC. Its translation: CASSVARGERETQYF.

This chain links TRBV2 with TRBJ2-7; TRBD1 matches 9 bases. This CDR3 is built from 14 residues. V was clipped by 4 bases and J by 2 bases; unmatched bases: 3. The germline V gene encodes CDR1 SNHLY and CDR2 FYNNEI. This CDR3 reads CASSGTGETYEQYF. The CDR3 DNA follows: TGTGCCAGCAGTGGGACAGGGGAGACCTACGAGCAGTACTTC.

The rearrangement links TRBV10-3 to TRBJ1-3, with D possibly being TRBD1 (6 bases). CDR3 length: 16 residues. CDR1 is ENHRY, CDR2 SYGVKD, per germline. The germline V and J ends were trimmed by 3 bases and 0 bases, with 12 bases remaining between them. This CDR3 reads CAISDSGGGSGNTIYF. As DNA, the CDR3 is TGTGCCATCAGTGACAGTGGGGGCGGCTCTGGAAACACCATATATTTT.

This chain uses TRBV2 with TRBJ2-5; TRBD2 aligns across 9 bases. Germline CDR1 SNHLY, CDR2 FYNNEI. CDR3 length: 16 residues. V dropped 3 bases and J dropped 5; count of bases not matched to a gene: 10. The CDR3 nucleotides read TGTGCCAGCAGTGACCGGGTTAGCGGGGGCAGGGAGACCCAGTACTTC. As protein: CASSDRVSGGRETQYF.

The chain is built from TRBV4-2 and TRBJ1-2; no definite D call. The CDR3 has 15 amino acids. V gave up 7 bases and J gave up 1 base, with 16 bases separating them. From germline, CDR1 is LGHNA and CDR2 YNFKEQ. In DNA form, the CDR3 reads TGTGCCAGCACCCCGGGAGCACCAGATAACTATGGCTACACCTTC. Translating it yields CASTPGAPDNYGYTF.

The CDR3 is CASSPSGSSYNEQFF. CDR3 bases: TGCGCCAGCAGTCCAAGCGGCAGCTCCTACAATGAGCAGTTCTTC. The rearrangement joins TRBV4-1 to TRBJ2-1, with D possibly TRBD2 on 5 matching bases. Looked up from germline, CDR1 is MGHRA and CDR2 is YSYEKL. CDR3 length: 15 amino acids. Trimming removed 6 bases from V and 0 bases from J, with 12 bases in between.